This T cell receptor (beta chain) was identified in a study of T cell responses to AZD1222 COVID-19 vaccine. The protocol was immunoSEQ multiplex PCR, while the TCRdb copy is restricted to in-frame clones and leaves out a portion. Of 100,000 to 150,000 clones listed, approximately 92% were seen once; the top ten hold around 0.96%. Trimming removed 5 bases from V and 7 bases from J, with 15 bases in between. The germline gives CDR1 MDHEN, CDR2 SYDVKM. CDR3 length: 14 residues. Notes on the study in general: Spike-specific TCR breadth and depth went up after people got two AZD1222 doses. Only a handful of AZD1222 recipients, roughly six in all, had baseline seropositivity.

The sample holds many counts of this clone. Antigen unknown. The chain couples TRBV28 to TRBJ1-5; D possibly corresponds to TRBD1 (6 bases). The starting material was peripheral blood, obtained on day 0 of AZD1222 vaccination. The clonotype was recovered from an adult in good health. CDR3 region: CASSPPARGQPQHF. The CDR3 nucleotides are TGTGCCAGCAGTCCACCCGCCAGGGGACAGCCCCAGCATTTT.